This TCR beta chain was captured by sequencing in a study of blood T cell repertoires in COVID-19. J lost 6 bases, V lost 4 bases, and 9 bases had no gene match. The CDR3 loop spans 15 amino acids. CDR1 and CDR2 from the germline V gene are SGHNT and YYREEE (reference sequence). In the source study's methods: Counts of nucleated cells, estimated from reference gene primer amplification, were obtained. Clones were read by immunoSEQ multiplex PCR, and TCRdb kept only the in-frame ones, dropping some. Clone size and V and J calls were adopted from that table, with D and trimming inferred from the DNA. The repertoire holds 84,000 or so clones, with roughly 80% as singletons.

Sequencing input: peripheral blood. The chain joins TRBV5-4 to TRBJ2-2; 7 nucleotides agree with TRBD1. The TCR sequence derives from a human donor in a cohort sampled during active COVID-19. CDR3 sequence (DNA): TGTGCCAGCAGCAATGGACAGGTTGTCGCCGGGGAGCTGTTTTTT. As protein: CASSNGQVVAGELFF. Together with reference TRBV5-4 and TRBJ2-2, the CDR3 gives the full variable domain: ETGVTQSPTHLIKTRGQQVTLRCSSQSGHNTVSWYQQALGQGPQFIFQYYREEENGRGNFPPRFSGLQFPNYSSELNVNALELDDSALYLCASSNGQVVAGELFFGEGSRLTVL.